The 5 T cell receptor beta chains given below trace back to one sample, sequenced in a study of OX40 agonist ivuxolimab in advanced cancers. Generated by immunoSEQ multiplex PCR, the TCRdb table keeps only in-frame clones and is missing some. The sample lists roughly 100,000 clones, approximately 95% occurring once. Source: CD4+ or CD8+ T cells sorted from blood, taken in a trial of the OX40 agonist ivuxolimab. The receptor source for this set is an adult with an advanced solid tumor such as melanoma, head and neck, liver or kidney cancer.

The chain recombines TRBV5-1 with TRBJ1-4; D is perhaps TRBD1 (5 bases). Germline CDR1 reads SGHRS; CDR2 reads YFSETQ. Deletions cut 0 bases from V and 8 bases from J, with 11 bases between. The CDR3 is 14 residues long. In nucleotides, the CDR3 is TGCGCCAGCAGCTTGGGGGGACGGGACGAAAAACTGTTTTTT. Encoded protein: CASSLGGRDEKLFF.

This chain links TRBV4-3 with TRBJ2-7; D assignment may be TRBD1 or TRBD2 (6 bases each). CDR3 size: 13 residues. Germline CDR1 is LGHNA and CDR2 is YSLEER. V was cut by 3 bases and J by 5 bases, with 11 bases left in between. For the CDR3, the DNA is TGCGCCAGCAGCCACGGGGGCATCGACGAGCAGTACTTC. It yields the protein CASSHGGIDEQYF.

The rearrangement links TRBV10-3 to TRBJ1-5; 7 nucleotides match TRBD1. The CDR3 consists of 15 residues. In germline, CDR1 is ENHRY, CDR2 SYGVKD. J gave up 3 bases and V 2 bases, and 4 bases lay outside the gene matches. The CDR3 DNA is TGTGCCATCAGTGAGACCGGACAGGTCAATCAGCCCCAGCATTTT. Translation: CAISETGQVNQPQHF.

Here the CDR3 DNA reads TGTGCCAGCAGCCCCTCCCCGAGCTCCGCCTACGAGCAGTACTTC. Translation gives CASSPSPSSAYEQYF. V gene TRBV2 combines with J gene TRBJ2-5; the D is unclear. The J call may be in error: the DNA end matches TRBJ2-7 better. Looked up from germline, CDR1 is SNHLY and CDR2 is FYNNEI. The CDR3 has 15 residues.

The genes are TRBV9 and TRBJ2-5; possible D gene TRBD2, 6 bases. This CDR3 region has 14 residues. V lost 3 bases to trimming and J lost 0 bases, with 9 bases between them. Germline-derived CDR1 and CDR2 are SGDLS and YYNGEE. The CDR3 loop reads CASSAGEDQETQYF. The CDR3 DNA follows: TGTGCCAGCAGCGCGGGGGAAGACCAAGAGACCCAGTACTTC.